The clone carrying this T cell receptor beta chain has more than one count but fewer than ten. Authors' data handling: From reference gene primer amplification, estimates of nucleated cell counts were derived. The repertoire was sequenced with immunoSEQ multiplex PCR; TCRdb's copy has only in-frame clones and lacks some. That table gives V, J and clone size, and the DNA gave D and trimming. The table has 62,000 or so clones, 70% to 90% seen once. The data belong to a study of blood T cell repertoires in COVID-19. The wider study: There were acute and convalescent COVID-19 samples, and they came from the United States, Italy and Spain. PBMCs, B-cell-depleted T cells, or T cells were the source of the cDNA or gDNA that made up the material.

There are 13 residues in the CDR3. The J segment lost 4 bases and the V segment lost 3 bases, leaving 3 bases of the junction unmatched. Looked up from germline, CDR1 is GTSNPN and CDR2 is SVGIG (reference sequence). The rearrangement links TRBV30 to TRBJ1-2; 9 bases are shared with TRBD1. The sample was peripheral blood. The clonotype was recovered from a woman aged 55-69 years with acute or convalescent COVID-19. The DNA for the CDR3 is TGTGCCTGGAGAGAGACAGGGGGCTATGGCTACACCTTC. Translating gives CAWRETGGYGYTF.